This record looks at one T cell receptor (beta chain) sequence and its context. Antigen unknown. Using immunoSEQ multiplex PCR, the repertoire was profiled, and TCRdb retains in-frame clones only, with some absent. The sample records about 88,000 clones, almost 85% being singletons. As to time point: baseline, week 1 (first vaccination visit). The treatment was: pre-vaccination baseline after standard-of-care therapy. The sample comes from a study of a mutant IDH1 vaccine in newly diagnosed glioma. As for the study in general: Those enrolled had earlier been treated with radiotherapy, temozolomide, or both, mostly both.

Whole-study results and caveats: Patients mounted vaccine-induced immune responses in 90% to 95% of cases. Changes in the top peripheral T cell clonotypes seemingly had no bearing on pseudoprogression.

Trimming shortened V by 3 bases and J by 4 bases, and 9 bases separated the two germline ends. The CDR3 covers 14 residues. Germline V gene sequence: CDR1 SNHLY, CDR2 FYNNEI. The sequence derives from a man between 40 and 49 years old with glioma. Some clones in this sample may be carry-over from other donors' samples. The source material was PBMCs, sampled from a glioma patient treated with radiotherapy, temozolomide or both. J is TRBJ2-2 and V is TRBV2; no clear D. The chain's CDR3 is CASSEWDGTGELFF. The CDR3 nucleotides read TGTGCCAGCAGTGAGTGGGATGGCACCGGGGAGCTGTTTTTT.